Shown below are 29 T cell receptor beta chains from a single sample sequenced in a study of T cells in Graves' hyperthyroidism and ophthalmopathy. Amplification of TCR beta CDR3 regions used RNA as the template. Using the HTBI primer set, a first-round RT-PCR was run on the TCR CDR3. TCRdb redid the calling of the multiplex PCR reads with MiXCR, one entry per CDR3 protein. Altogether some 50,000 distinct CDR3 sequences are present, around half being singletons, with the ten largest covering just over 9%. The sequenced sample was blood. Every receptor here comes from a woman in her forties or fifties with Graves' ophthalmopathy.

This clonotype has ten or more counts. The CDR3 nucleotides read TGTGCCACCAGTGATGGAGTAGACACTGAAGCTTTCTTT. As protein: CATSDGVDTEAFF. This chain links TRBV24-1 with TRBJ1-1; D call uncertain. Trimming stripped 3 bases from V and 3 bases from J, with 7 bases between. The CDR3 has 13 residues. Germline lookup yields CDR1 KGHDR and CDR2 SFDVKD.

This clonotype appeared many times. The chain joins TRBV2 to TRBJ2-1; 9 bases match TRBD2. The CDR3 runs 15 residues. V was clipped by 2 bases and J by 5 bases; unmatched bases: 4. Germline V gives CDR1 SNHLY, CDR2 FYNNEI. CDR3 residues: CASSELAGINNEQFF. As DNA, the CDR3 is TGTGCCAGCAGTGAACTAGCGGGAATAAACAATGAGCAGTTCTTC.

A remark on this clonotype: At one end the junction does not follow the germline gene, possibly because of a read error. This chain connects TRBV15 to TRBJ2-7; D may be TRBD2 (5 bases). Germline CDR1 reads LNHNV; CDR2 reads YYDKDF (reference sequence). The CDR3 extends over 15 amino acids. The CDR3 region has the DNA TGTGCCACCAGCAGAGAGGTGGCCTCCGCCGGGGAGCTGTACTTC. This codes for CATSREVASAGELYF.

Worth noting for this clonotype: Here the CDR3 omits its conserved ending phenylalanine or tryptophan, so a read error is the likely source. The DNA is omitted, as the CDR3 cannot be located on it reliably, and the CDR3 follows TCRdb's listing. CDR3 in amino acids: CASSLAVRNT. The rearrangement joins TRBV5-1 to TRBJ2-7. The CDR3 is 10 residues long, counting both termini. Germline V gene sequence: CDR1 SGHRS, CDR2 YFSETQ.

The chain employs TRBV19 and TRBJ2-3; 8 bases are a match to TRBD1. The CDR3 sequence is 15 residues long. Germline trimming cut 7 bases from V and 2 bases from J; bases unmatched to any gene: 8. Germline values: CDR1 LNHDA, CDR2 SQIVND (reference sequence). CDR3 sequence (DNA): TGTGCCAGTACCATGACAGGGGAGACCACAGATACGCAGTATTTT. It is translated as CASTMTGETTDTQYF.

The table lists this clonotype with many counts. The chain links TRBV14 to TRBJ2-5; TRBD2 matches 14 bases. V shed 0 bases, J shed 2 bases, and the junction held 11 bases outside the gene matches. The CDR3 spans 20 residues. Germline V gene data show CDR1 as SGHDN and CDR2 as FVKESK. This CDR3 is CASSQDLGGTSGSRQETQYF. For the CDR3, the DNA is TGTGCCAGCAGCCAAGATTTAGGCGGGACTAGCGGGAGTCGTCAAGAGACCCAGTACTTC.

This clonotype was observed at least ten times. This chain connects TRBV5-6 to TRBJ2-7, with 7 bases identical to TRBD2. Trimming took 6 bases from V and 2 from J; bases not matched to a gene: 8. Germline values: CDR1 SGHDT, CDR2 YYEEEE. The CDR3 totals 14 residues. The CDR3: CASTGVAGAYEQYF. The DNA for the CDR3 is TGTGCCAGCACCGGGGTAGCGGGCGCCTACGAGCAGTACTTC.

This clonotype has a count of ten or more. The rearrangement links TRBV11-2 to TRBJ1-6, with TRBD1 as a possible D gene (5 bases). The germline CDR1 and CDR2 sequences are SGHAT and FQNNGV. This CDR3 contains 16 residues. Trimming took off 4 bases at V and 1 base at J, with 11 bases between the two ends. CDR3 loop: CASSYTGSSYNSPLHF. The DNA of the CDR3 is TGTGCCAGCAGCTACACAGGTTCATCCTATAATTCACCCCTCCACTTT.

This clonotype was seen at least ten times. The chain is built from TRBV20-1 and TRBJ2-2; D is unclear. The ends were cut back, 1 base at V and 2 bases at J, with 2 bases in the middle. The germline CDR1 and CDR2 sequences are DFQATT and SNEGSKA (reference sequence). This CDR3 is 12 amino acids long. The CDR3 region has the DNA TGCAGTGCTAGAGCCAACACCGGGGAGCTGTTTTTT. Its protein is CSARANTGELFF.

The chain is built from TRBV14 and TRBJ2-7; possibly TRBD2 for D (6 bases). The ends were cut back, 4 bases at V and 6 bases at J, with 13 bases in the middle. This CDR3 contains 13 residues. Germline V gene data show CDR1 as SGHDN and CDR2 as FVKESK. CDR3 amino acids: CASSPAGSREQYF. The CDR3 DNA reads TGTGCCAGCAGCCCAGCGGGCTCCCGCGAGCAGTACTTC.

The chain has TRBV2 and TRBJ1-2, with 8 bases aligning to TRBD1. The CDR3 is 16 amino acids. The germline CDR1 and CDR2 sequences are SNHLY and FYNNEI. The J segment lost 6 bases and the V segment lost 5 bases, leaving 14 bases of the junction unmatched. The CDR3 nucleotides are TGTGCCAGCAGTTATAACCTAGGACAGGGACTTGATGGCTACACCTTC. This encodes CASSYNLGQGLDGYTF.

The chain carries TRBV6-1 and TRBJ2-5, with D possibly being TRBD2 (5 bases). V was pared by 5 bases and J by 7 bases, with 11 bases between. CDR1 is MNHNS, CDR2 SASEGT, per germline. The length of the CDR3 is 12 residues. The CDR3 DNA is TGTGCCAGCAGTCTAGCTGTAGGGACCCAGTACTTC. Encoded protein: CASSLAVGTQYF.

The chain has TRBV5-5 and TRBJ2-5; TRBD2 matches 12 bases. Germline V gene sequence: CDR1 SGHKS, CDR2 YYEKEE (reference sequence). The CDR3 is 15 residues long. Trimming cost V 4 bases and J 3 bases; bases outside gene matches: 4. In DNA, the CDR3 is TGTGCCAGCAGCCTCCGACTAGCGGGAGAAGAGACCCAGTACTTC. Translated, it gives CASSLRLAGEETQYF.

This clonotype was observed many times. The chain has TRBV10-1 and TRBJ2-3; D is uncertain. Germline V lookup: CDR1 WNHNN, CDR2 SYGVQD (reference sequence). This CDR3 has 15 residues. The germline V and J ends were trimmed by 0 bases and 2 bases, with 9 bases remaining between them. CDR3 DNA: TGCGCCAGCAGTGAGTCTAGGGCCAACACAGATACGCAGTATTTT. Encoded protein: CASSESRANTDTQYF.

On this clonotype: A much larger clone differs from this one at a single base, so this may be a read error. This chain links TRBV11-2 with TRBJ2-7; unclear D gene. The length of the CDR3 is 15 residues. Germline CDR1 is SGHAT and CDR2 is FQNNGV. V dropped 4 bases and J dropped 2 bases, with 15 bases sitting between them. The CDR3 DNA sequence: TGTGCCAGCAGCTCAGTCAGGAGCCGCGCCTACGAGCAGTACTTC. Translation gives CASSSVRSRAYEQYF.

The V call is TRBV2, the J call TRBJ2-7; D is possibly TRBD1 (5 bases). Germline CDR1 reads SNHLY; CDR2 reads FYNNEI. The V gene lost 7 bases and the J gene lost 7 bases, with 14 bases spanning the gap. The CDR3 runs 12 residues. The CDR3 spells CASIAGLSEQYF. The CDR3, as DNA: TGTGCCAGCATCGCAGGGTTGTCTGAGCAGTACTTC.

The CDR3 protein is CASSSGTGAAYEQYF. The CDR3 coding sequence is TGTGCCAGCAGCTCCGGGACAGGGGCGGCCTACGAGCAGTACTTC. The rearrangement uses TRBV7-2 and TRBJ2-7, with TRBD1 matching over 10 bases. This CDR3 has 15 residues. V lost 4 bases, J lost 2 bases, and 5 bases stayed unmatched. Germline CDR1 reads SGHTA; CDR2 reads FQGNSA.

This clonotype has ten or more counts. This chain links TRBV9 with TRBJ2-5; 10 bases are shared with TRBD1. Germline V gene sequence: CDR1 SGDLS, CDR2 YYNGEE. This CDR3 spans 14 amino acids. The J segment lost 4 bases and the V segment lost 3 bases, leaving 3 bases of the junction unmatched. CDR3 region: CASSEGTGVETQYF. CDR3 in DNA: TGTGCCAGCAGCGAGGGGACAGGGGTAGAGACCCAGTACTTC. The whole variable domain, filled in from reference TRBV9 and TRBJ2-5, reads DSGVTQTPKHLITATGQRVTLRCSPRSGDLSVYWYQQSLDQGLQFLIQYYNGEERAKGNILERFSAQQFPDLHSELNLSSLELGDSALYFCASSEGTGVETQYFGPGTRLLVL.

Concerning this clonotype: A read error may produce the germline difference seen at one junction end. V usage is TRBV5-1 and J usage is TRBJ2-3; 13 bases align to TRBD2. The CDR3 has 16 amino acids. Germline V gene data show CDR1 as SGHRS and CDR2 as YFSETQ. CDR3 nucleotides: TGCGCCAGCAGCTTCGGGACTAGCGGGAACGAGGATAGGCAGTACTTT. It specifies CASSFGTSGNEDRQYF.

This clonotype was seen many times. The gene calls are TRBV12-3 or TRBV12-4 and TRBJ1-2; TRBD1 matches 8 bases. This CDR3 has 14 residues. J gave up 6 bases and V 3 bases, and 6 bases lay outside the gene matches. CDR3 in amino acids: CASSFQDRDHGYTF. DNA for the CDR3: TGTGCCAGCAGTTTTCAGGACAGGGATCATGGCTACACCTTC.

The chain employs TRBV7-6 and TRBJ2-7; tentatively, D is TRBD2 (5 bases). The CDR3 contains 15 residues. Germline V lookup: CDR1 SGHVS, CDR2 FNYEAQ. The V and J ends lost 3 bases and 2 bases respectively, with 14 bases between them. Written as DNA, the CDR3 is TGTGCCAGCAGCTTGACCCGGGATCCTACCTACGAGCAGTACTTC. It codes for CASSLTRDPTYEQYF.

Comments on this clonotype: One end of the junction does not line up with germline, which may come from a read error. The V gene is TRBV6-4, the J gene TRBJ1-5; maybe TRBD1 (6 bases). The CDR3 covers 16 residues. Germline lookup yields CDR1 MRHNA and CDR2 SNTAGT. CDR3 nucleotide sequence: TGTGCCAGCAGTGACTCGACTAGCGGGGGCAATGAGCCCCAGCATTTT. As protein: CASSDSTSGGNEPQHF.

There are many counts of this clonotype. J is TRBJ1-1 and V is TRBV2; no clear D gene. Trimming removed 6 bases from V and 5 bases from J, with 13 bases in between. Germline V lookup: CDR1 SNHLY, CDR2 FYNNEI. The CDR3 loop spans 13 amino acids. CDR3 amino acids: CASRVGVSTEAFF. The CDR3 DNA follows: TGTGCCAGCAGGGTGGGTGTTTCTACTGAAGCTTTCTTT.

V is TRBV4-1 and J is TRBJ2-7; D is uncertain. The CDR3 extends over 11 amino acids. Trimming left V 1 base short and J 5 bases short, with 3 bases between. The V gene's germline CDR1 is MGHRA and CDR2 YSYEKL. CDR3 DNA: TGCGCCAGCAGCCAAGGGCACGAGCAGTACTTC. It encodes CASSQGHEQYF.

In its sample, this clonotype ranks as medium-sized (0.01 to 0.1%). The chain links TRBV24-1 to TRBJ1-5; no firm D call. This CDR3 comprises 12 residues. Germline lookup yields CDR1 KGHDR and CDR2 SFDVKD. V lost 1 base to trimming and J lost 4 bases, with 1 base between them. The CDR3 here is CATSDFNQPQHF. CDR3 DNA sequence: TGTGCCACCAGTGATTTTAATCAGCCCCAGCATTTT.

This clonotype has a count of ten or more. The V call is TRBV2, the J call TRBJ2-7; 7 bases are shared with TRBD2. This CDR3 region has 15 residues. The J segment lost 3 bases and the V segment lost 3 bases, leaving 8 bases of the junction unmatched. The germline gives CDR1 SNHLY, CDR2 FYNNEI. The CDR3 reads CASSDPMGGIYEQYF. CDR3 sequence (DNA): TGTGCCAGCAGTGACCCAATGGGAGGGATCTACGAGCAGTACTTC.

This chain joins TRBV7-2 and TRBJ1-5; the match to TRBD1 covers 11 bases. This CDR3 has 13 residues. V was pared by 2 bases and J by 15 bases, with 6 bases of the junction left unmatched. CDR1 is SGHTA, CDR2 FQGNSA, per germline. CDR3 amino acids: CASSLRDRGDTHF. In DNA form, the CDR3 reads TGTGCCAGCAGCTTAAGGGACAGGGGGGATACGCATTTT.

This clonotype was counted ten times or more. The chain employs TRBV24-1 and TRBJ2-1, with 11 nucleotides matching TRBD2. Losses at the gene ends were 5 bases for V and 10 bases for J; bases not matched to a gene: 6. The CDR3 is made up of 14 amino acids. In germline, CDR1 is KGHDR, CDR2 SFDVKD. Here the CDR3 reads CATSGVAGGREQFF. DNA for the CDR3: TGTGCCACCAGTGGGGTAGCGGGGGGGCGCGAGCAGTTCTTC.

Concerning this clonotype: This may stem from a read error, because a much larger clone lies one nucleotide away. The rearrangement joins TRBV20-1 to TRBJ2-5; 16 nucleotides align to TRBD2. The CDR3 has 19 residues. CDR1 DFQATT and CDR2 SNEGSKA come from the germline V gene (reference sequence). The CDR3 nucleotides are TGCAGCGCGAATAGTTCCGGGACTAGCGGGAGGGCCGTCGGGGAGACCCAGTACTTC. Its protein product is CSANSSGTSGRAVGETQYF.